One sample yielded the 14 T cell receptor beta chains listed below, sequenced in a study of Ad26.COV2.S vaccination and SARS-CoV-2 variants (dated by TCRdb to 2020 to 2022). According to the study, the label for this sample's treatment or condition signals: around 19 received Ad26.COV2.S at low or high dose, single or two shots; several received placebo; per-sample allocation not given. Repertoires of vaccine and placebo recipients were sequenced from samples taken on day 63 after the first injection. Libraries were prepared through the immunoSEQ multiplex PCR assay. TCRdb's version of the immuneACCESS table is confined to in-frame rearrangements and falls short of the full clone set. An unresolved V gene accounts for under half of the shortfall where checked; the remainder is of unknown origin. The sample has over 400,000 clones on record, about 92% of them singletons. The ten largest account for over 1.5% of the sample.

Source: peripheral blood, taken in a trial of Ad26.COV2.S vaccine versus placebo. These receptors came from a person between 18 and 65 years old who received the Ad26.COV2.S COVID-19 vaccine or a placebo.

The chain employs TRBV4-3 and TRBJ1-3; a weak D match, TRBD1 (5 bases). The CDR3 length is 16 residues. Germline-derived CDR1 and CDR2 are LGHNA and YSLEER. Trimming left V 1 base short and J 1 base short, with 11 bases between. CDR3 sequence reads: CASSQATQGSGNTIYF. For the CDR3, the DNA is TGCGCCAGCAGCCAAGCTACTCAGGGATCTGGAAACACCATATATTTT.

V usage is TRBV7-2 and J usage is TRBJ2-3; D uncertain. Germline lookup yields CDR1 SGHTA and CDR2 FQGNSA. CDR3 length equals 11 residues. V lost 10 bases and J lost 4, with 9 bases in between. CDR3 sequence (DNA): TGTGCCATCCCCCGAGCAGATACGCAGTATTTT. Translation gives CAIPRADTQYF.

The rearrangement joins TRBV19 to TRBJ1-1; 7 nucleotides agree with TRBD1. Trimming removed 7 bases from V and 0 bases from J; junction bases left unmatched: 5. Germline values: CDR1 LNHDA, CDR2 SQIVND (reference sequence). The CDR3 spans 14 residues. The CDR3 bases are TGTGCCAGTAATTGGGACAGCTTGAACACTGAAGCTTTCTTT. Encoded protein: CASNWDSLNTEAFF.

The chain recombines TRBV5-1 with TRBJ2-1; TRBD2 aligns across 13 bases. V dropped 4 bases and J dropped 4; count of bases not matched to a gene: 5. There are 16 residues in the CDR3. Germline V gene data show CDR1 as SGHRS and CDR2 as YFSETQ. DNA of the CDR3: TGCGCCAGCAGCGGACTAGCGGGGGATAAATACAATGAGCAGTTCTTC. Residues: CASSGLAGDKYNEQFF.

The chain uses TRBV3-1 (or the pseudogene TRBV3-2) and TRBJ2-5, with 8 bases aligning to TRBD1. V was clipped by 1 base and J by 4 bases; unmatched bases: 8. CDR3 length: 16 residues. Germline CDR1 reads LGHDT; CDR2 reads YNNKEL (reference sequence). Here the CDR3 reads CASSQASPGGPETQYF. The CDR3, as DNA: TGTGCCAGCAGCCAAGCCTCCCCAGGGGGCCCAGAGACCCAGTACTTC.

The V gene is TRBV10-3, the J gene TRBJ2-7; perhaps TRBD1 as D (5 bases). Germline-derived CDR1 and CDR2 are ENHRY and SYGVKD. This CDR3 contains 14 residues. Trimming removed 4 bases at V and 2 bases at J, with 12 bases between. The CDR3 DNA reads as TGTGCCATCAGTGGGACAAGTCGTACCTACGAGCAGTACTTC. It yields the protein CAISGTSRTYEQYF.

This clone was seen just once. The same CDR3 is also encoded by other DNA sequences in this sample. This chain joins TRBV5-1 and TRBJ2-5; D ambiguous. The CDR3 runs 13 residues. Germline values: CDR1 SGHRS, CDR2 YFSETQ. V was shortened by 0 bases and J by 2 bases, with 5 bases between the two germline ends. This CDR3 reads CASSLGGQETQYF. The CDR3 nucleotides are TGCGCCAGCAGCTTGGGTGGGCAAGAGACCCAGTACTTC.

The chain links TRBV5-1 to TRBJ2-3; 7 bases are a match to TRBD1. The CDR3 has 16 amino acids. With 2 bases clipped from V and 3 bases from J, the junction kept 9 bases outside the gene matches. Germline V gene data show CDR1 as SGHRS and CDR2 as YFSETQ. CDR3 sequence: CASSFIRGGQTDTQYF. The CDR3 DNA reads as TGCGCCAGCAGCTTTATTCGAGGGGGCCAAACAGATACGCAGTATTTT.

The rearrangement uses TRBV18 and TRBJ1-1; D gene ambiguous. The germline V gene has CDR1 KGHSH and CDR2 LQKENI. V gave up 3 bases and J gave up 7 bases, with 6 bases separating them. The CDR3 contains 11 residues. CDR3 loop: CASSPEGEAFF. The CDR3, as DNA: TGTGCCAGCTCACCGGAGGGTGAAGCTTTCTTT.

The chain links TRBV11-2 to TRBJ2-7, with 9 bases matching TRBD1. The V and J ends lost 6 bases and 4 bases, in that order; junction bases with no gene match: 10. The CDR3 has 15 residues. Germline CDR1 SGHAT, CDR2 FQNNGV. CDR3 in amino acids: CASRRPGTGMYEQYF. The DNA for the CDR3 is TGTGCCAGCAGGCGCCCCGGGACAGGGATGTACGAGCAGTACTTC.

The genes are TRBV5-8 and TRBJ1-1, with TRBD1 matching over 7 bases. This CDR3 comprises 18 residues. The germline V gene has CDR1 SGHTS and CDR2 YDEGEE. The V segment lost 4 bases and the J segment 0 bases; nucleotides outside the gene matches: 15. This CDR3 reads CASSVRQGSVMMNTEAFF. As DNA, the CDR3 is TGTGCCAGCAGCGTAAGACAGGGCTCCGTTATGATGAACACTGAAGCTTTCTTT.

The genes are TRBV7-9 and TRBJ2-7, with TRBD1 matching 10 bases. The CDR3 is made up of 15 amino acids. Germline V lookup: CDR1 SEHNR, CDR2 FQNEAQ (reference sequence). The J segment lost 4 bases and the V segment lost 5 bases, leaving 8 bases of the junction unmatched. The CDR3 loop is CASSGPGQGLYEQYF. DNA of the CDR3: TGTGCCAGCAGCGGCCCGGGACAGGGGTTGTACGAGCAGTACTTC.

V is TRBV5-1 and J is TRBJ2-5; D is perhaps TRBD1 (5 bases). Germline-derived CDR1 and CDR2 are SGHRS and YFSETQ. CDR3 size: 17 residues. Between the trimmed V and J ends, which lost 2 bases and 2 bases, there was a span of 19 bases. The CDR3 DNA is TGCGCCAGCAGCTTAGAGAGCCGGGTGGACAAACAAGAGACCCAGTACTTC. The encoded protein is CASSLESRVDKQETQYF.

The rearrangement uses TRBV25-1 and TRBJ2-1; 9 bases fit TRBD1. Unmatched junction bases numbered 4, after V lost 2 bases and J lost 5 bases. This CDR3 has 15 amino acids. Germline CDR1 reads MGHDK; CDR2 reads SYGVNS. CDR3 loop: CASSERGTGNNEQFF. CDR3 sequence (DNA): TGTGCCAGCAGTGAAAGGGGGACAGGGAACAATGAGCAGTTCTTC.